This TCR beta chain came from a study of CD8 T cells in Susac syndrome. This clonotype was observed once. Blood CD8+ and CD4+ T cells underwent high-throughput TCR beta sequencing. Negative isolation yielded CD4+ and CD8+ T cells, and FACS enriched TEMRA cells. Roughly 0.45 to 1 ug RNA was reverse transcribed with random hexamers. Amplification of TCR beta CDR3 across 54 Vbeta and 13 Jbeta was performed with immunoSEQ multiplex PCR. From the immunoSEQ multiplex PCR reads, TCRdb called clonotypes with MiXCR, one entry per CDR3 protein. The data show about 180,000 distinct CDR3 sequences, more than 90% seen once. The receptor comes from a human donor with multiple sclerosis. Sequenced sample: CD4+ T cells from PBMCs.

DNA of the CDR3: TGCAGTGCTATGACAGGGGTGCATGAAAAACTGTTTTTT. Translation gives CSAMTGVHEKLFF. The V and J genes are TRBV20-1 and TRBJ1-4; 8 nucleotides line up with TRBD1. In germline, CDR1 is DFQATT, CDR2 SNEGSKA (reference sequence). The CDR3 extends over 13 amino acids. V trimming: 4 bases; J trimming: 6 bases; junction bases outside the gene matches: 4.